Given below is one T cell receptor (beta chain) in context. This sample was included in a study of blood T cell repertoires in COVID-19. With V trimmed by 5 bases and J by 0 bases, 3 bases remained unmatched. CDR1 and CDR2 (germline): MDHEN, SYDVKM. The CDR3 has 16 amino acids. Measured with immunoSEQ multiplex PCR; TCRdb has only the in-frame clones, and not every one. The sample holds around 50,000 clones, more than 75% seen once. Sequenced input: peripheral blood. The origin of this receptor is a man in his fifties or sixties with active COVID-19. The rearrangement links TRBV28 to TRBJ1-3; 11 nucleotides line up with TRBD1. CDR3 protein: CASSRTGGFSGNTIYF. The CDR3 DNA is TGTGCCAGCAGTCGGACAGGGGGCTTCTCTGGAAACACCATATATTTT.